Listed below are T cell receptor beta chains from one sample, sequenced in a study of T cell repertoires in cytomegalovirus infection. No antigens are known for them. TCRdb re-analysed the reads in MiXCR, keeping a single row per CDR3 protein. The data show approximately 990,000 distinct CDR3 sequences, 31% seen once. This specimen was cultured CD8+ T cells from PBMCs, taken from culture after CMV antigen stimulation. These receptor sequences come from a human donor in good health (CMV status not recorded). Some clones in this sample may be carry-over from other donors' samples. The CDR3 runs from the conserved cysteine through the conserved F or W. The order of the fields is D gene, clone size, J gene, CDR3 length, V gene, CDR3 protein, CDR3 DNA. A D gene is named only where the DNA matches it firmly. A row's size may be missing; if present it is once, few, many or a size class.

TRBD2	few	TRBJ2-3	17	TRBV12-3/TRBV12-4	CASSVSGARASTDTQYF	TGTGCCAGCAGTGTTAGCGGGGCTCGGGCGAGCACAGATACGCAGTATTTT
.	.	TRBJ2-7	19	TRBV7-9	CASSSLGRLQGYPPYEQYF	TGTGCCAGCAGCTCCCTTGGGAGGCTTCAAGGGTACCCTCCCTACGAGCAGTACTTC
.	.	TRBJ1-1	16	TRBV27	CASSPWAGQMNTEAFF	TGTGCCAGCAGTCCCTGGGCGGGACAAATGAACACTGAAGCTTTCTTT
.	.	TRBJ2-4	14	TRBV11-2	CASSSPTPPNIQYF	TGTGCCAGCAGCTCCCCCACCCCCCCGAACATTCAGTACTTC
.	few	TRBJ2-1	15	TRBV7-9	CASSQINISYNEQFF	TGTGCCAGCAGCCAGATAAATATCTCCTACAATGAGCAGTTCTTC
TRBD2	.	TRBJ2-3	13	TRBV7-3	CASGAGGVDTQYF	TGTGCCAGCGGGGCGGGGGGGGTAGATACGCAGTATTTT
TRBD1	many	TRBJ2-2	15	TRBV7-6	CASSPGTGVAGELFF	TGTGCCAGCAGCCCCGGGACAGGGGTGGCCGGGGAGCTGTTTTTT
.	.	TRBJ1-2	11	TRBV29-1	CSLLIVYGYTF	TGCAGCCTCCTGATTGTCTATGGCTACACCTTC
.	.	TRBJ1-1	12	TRBV29-1	CSVVRGNTEAFF	TGCAGCGTTGTCCGGGGGAACACTGAAGCTTTCTTT
.	many	TRBJ1-4	16	TRBV7-8	CASSLVGALANEKLFF	TGTGCCAGCAGCTTAGTGGGGGCGCTTGCTAATGAAAAACTGTTTTTT
.	.	TRBJ1-5	14	TRBV20-1	CSAREYGPYEPQHF	TGCAGTGCTAGAGAATACGGGCCGTACGAGCCCCAGCATTTT
TRBD2	.	TRBJ2-1	16	TRBV6-5	CASSYLGLAGYNEQFF	TGTGCCAGCAGTTACTTGGGACTAGCGGGTTACAATGAGCAGTTCTTC
.	many	TRBJ2-3	15	TRBV6-2/TRBV6-3	CASTRVGGRTDTQYF	TGTGCCAGCACCCGAGTTGGCGGACGCACAGATACGCAGTATTTT
.	.	TRBJ2-7	14	TRBV5-4	CASSVEGDTYEQYF	TGTGCCAGCAGCGTTGAGGGGGACACCTACGAGCAGTACTTC
.	many	TRBJ1-2	17	TRBV7-2	CASSLDGLEMDTYGYTF	TGTGCCAGCAGCTTGGACGGCTTGGAGATGGACACCTATGGCTACACCTTC
.	.	TRBJ2-5	15	TRBV7-6	CASSLRGQMEETQYF	TGTGCCAGCAGCTTAAGGGGACAAATGGAAGAGACCCAGTACTTC
.	.	TRBJ1-5	15	TRBV19	CASSIATLSNQPQHF	TGTGCCAGTAGTATAGCCACACTTAGCAATCAGCCCCAGCATTTT
.	.	TRBJ2-2	16	TRBV12-3/TRBV12-4	CASSLTAYRNTGELFF	TGTGCCAGCAGCTTGACGGCATACAGGAACACCGGGGAGCTGTTTTTT
.	.	TRBJ2-7	15	TRBV4-1	CVSSQEEFRSYEQYF	TGCGTCAGCAGCCAGGAAGAATTCCGCTCCTACGAGCAGTACTTC
.	once	TRBJ2-5	14	TRBV7-6	CASSFLGGGETQYF	TGTGCCAGCAGCTTTCTTGGGGGCGGGGAGACCCAGTACTTC
.	.	TRBJ1-3	15	TRBV7-6	CAWDGVGSSGNTIYF	TGTGCCTGGGATGGGGTCGGTAGCTCTGGAAACACCATATATTTT
.	.	TRBJ1-6	15	TRBV7-8	CASSLEGAVHSPLHF	TGTGCCAGCAGCTTAGAAGGGGCTGTACATTCACCCCTCCACTTT
.	.	TRBJ1-6	14	TRBV14	CASSQLRYNSPLHF	TGTGCCAGCAGCCAGCTTAGGTATAATTCACCCCTCCACTTT
TRBD1	few	TRBJ2-2	20	TRBV6-5	CASCLGVGQGATKVSGELFF	TGTGCCAGCTGTCTTGGAGTGGGACAGGGTGCCACTAAAGTATCCGGGGAGCTGTTTTTT
.	.	TRBJ1-3	15	TRBV12-3/TRBV12-4	CASSSGVSSGNTIYF	TGTGCCAGCAGTTCAGGGGTCAGCTCTGGAAACACCATATATTTT
TRBD1	many	TRBJ1-2	14	TRBV12-3/TRBV12-4	CASTRTGRADGYTF	TGTGCCAGCACCAGGACAGGCAGGGCGGATGGCTACACCTTC
.	.	TRBJ1-2	13	TRBV10-2	CASSESGVYGYTF	TGCGCCAGCAGTGAATCAGGGGTCTATGGCTACACCTTC
TRBD2	few	TRBJ2-1	15	TRBV7-3	CASSLAGGPGDEQFF	TGTGCCAGCAGCTTAGCGGGGGGGCCGGGAGATGAGCAGTTCTTC
.	few	TRBJ1-5	16	TRBV7-9	CASSPKGSQGNQPQHF	TGTGCCAGCAGCCCCAAAGGGTCCCAGGGGAATCAGCCCCAGCATTTT
.	.	TRBJ1-3	14	TRBV7-6	CASSPEVDGNTIYF	TGTGCCAGCAGCCCGGAGGTCGATGGAAACACCATATATTTT
TRBD1	few	TRBJ2-2	15	TRBV24-1	CATSDLTGRPGELFF	TGTGCCACCAGTGACCTGACAGGGAGACCCGGGGAGCTGTTTTTT
TRBD2	.	TRBJ2-1	16	TRBV6-2/TRBV6-3	CASSYSFARGNNEQFF	TGTGCCAGCAGTTACTCCTTTGCGCGGGGGAACAATGAGCAGTTCTTC
.	few	TRBJ2-1	15	TRBV27	CASSWGGAVYNEQFF	TGTGCCAGCAGTTGGGGGGGGGCGGTATACAATGAGCAGTTCTTC
.	many	TRBJ2-1	15	TRBV12-3/TRBV12-4	CASSRLGGSYNEQFF	TGTGCCAGCAGCCGCCTGGGGGGCTCCTACAATGAGCAGTTCTTC
TRBD2	few	TRBJ2-3	16	TRBV7-6	CASSLVWRGTSDTQYF	TGTGCCAGCAGCTTAGTTTGGCGGGGGACGTCAGATACGCAGTATTTT
TRBD2	few	TRBJ2-1	16	TRBV29-1	CSVEGLAGGMDNEQFF	TGCAGCGTTGAGGGGCTAGCGGGGGGAATGGACAATGAGCAGTTCTTC
TRBD2	few	TRBJ2-1	12	TRBV15	CATRRLANEQFF	TGTGCCACCAGGAGACTAGCCAATGAGCAGTTCTTC
.	.	TRBJ2-3	15	TRBV7-6	CASSPGGGRTDTQYF	TGTGCCAGCAGCCCCGGGGGCGGGAGAACAGATACGCAGTATTTT
.	many	TRBJ2-3	16	TRBV7-8	CASSLTDGGSTDTQYF	TGTGCCAGCAGCCTCACGGACGGGGGTAGCACAGATACGCAGTATTTT
.	.	TRBJ1-4	11	TRBV29-1	CSVERGDELFF	TGCAGCGTTGAAAGAGGTGATGAACTGTTTTTT
.	few	TRBJ1-1	14	TRBV12-3/TRBV12-4	CASSWGGVGTEAFF	TGTGCCAGCAGTTGGGGAGGGGTCGGCACTGAAGCTTTCTTT
.	few	TRBJ1-5	15	TRBV19	CASSPWDSPNQPQHF	TGTGCCAGTAGCCCTTGGGACTCGCCAAATCAGCCCCAGCATTTT